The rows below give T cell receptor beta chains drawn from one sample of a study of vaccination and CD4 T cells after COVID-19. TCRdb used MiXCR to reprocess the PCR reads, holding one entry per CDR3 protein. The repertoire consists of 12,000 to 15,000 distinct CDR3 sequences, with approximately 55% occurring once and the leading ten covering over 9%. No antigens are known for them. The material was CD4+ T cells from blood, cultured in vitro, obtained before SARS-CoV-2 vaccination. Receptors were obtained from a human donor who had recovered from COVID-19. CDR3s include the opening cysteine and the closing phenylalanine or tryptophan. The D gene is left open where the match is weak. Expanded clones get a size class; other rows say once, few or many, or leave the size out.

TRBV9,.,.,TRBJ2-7,CASSVEMSTNEQYF,TGTGCCAGCAGCGTAGAAATGAGTACCAACGAGCAGTACTTC
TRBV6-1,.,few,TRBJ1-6,CASRELDSPLHF,TGTGCCAGCAGAGAGTTGGATAGCCCCCTCCACTTT
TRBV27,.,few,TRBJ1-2,CASRSIRTGANYGYTF,TGTGCCAGCAGGAGTATTCGGACGGGAGCTAACTATGGCTACACCTTC
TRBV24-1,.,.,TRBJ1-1,CATRGSARMNAEAFF,TGTGCCACCAGGGGGTCTGCGAGAATGAACGCTGAAGCTTTCTTT
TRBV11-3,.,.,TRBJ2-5,CASSLTFQETQYF,TGTGCCAGCAGCTTAACATTCCAAGAGACCCAGTACTTC
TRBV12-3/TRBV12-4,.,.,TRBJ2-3,CASTYYGSLDTQYF,TGTGCCAGCACTTACTACGGGAGTTTGGATACGCAGTATTTT
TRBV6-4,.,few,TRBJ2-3,CASSDFGGSPSTDTQYF,TGTGCCAGCAGTGACTTCGGGGGCTCCCCTAGCACAGATACGCAGTATTTT
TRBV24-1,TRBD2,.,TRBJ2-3,CATSDRIAGAGTDTQYF,TGTGCCACCAGTGACCGGATAGCGGGAGCGGGCACAGATACGCAGTATTTT
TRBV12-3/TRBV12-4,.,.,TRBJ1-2,CASSLMGRDGYTF,TGTGCCAGCAGTTTAATGGGGCGCGATGGCTACACCTTC
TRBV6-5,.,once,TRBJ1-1,CASSYHGRKAEQLNTEAFF,TGTGCCAGCAGTTACCACGGACGGAAAGCGGAGCAATTGAACACTGAAGCTTTCTTT
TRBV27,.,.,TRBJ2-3,CASSRQEGSTQYF,TGTGCCAGCAGTCGTCAGGAGGGATCTACGCAGTATTTT
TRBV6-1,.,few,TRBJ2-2,CASCRTNTGELFF,TGTGCCAGCTGCCGAACGAACACCGGGGAGCTGTTTTTT
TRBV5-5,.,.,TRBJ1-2,CASSSRWGDNYGYTF,TGTGCCAGCAGCTCACGTTGGGGGGACAACTATGGCTACACCTTC
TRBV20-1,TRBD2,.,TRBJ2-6,CSARDGSLLAGASGANVLTF,TGCAGTGCTAGAGATGGATCCTTACTAGCGGGAGCCTCTGGGGCCAACGTCCTGACTTTC
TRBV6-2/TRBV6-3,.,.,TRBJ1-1,CASSSPLNTEAFF,TGTGCCAGCAGTTCCCCATTGAACACTGAAGCTTTCTTT
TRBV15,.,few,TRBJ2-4,CATSRDSNIQYF,TGTGCCACCAGCAGAGATTCGAACATTCAGTACTTC
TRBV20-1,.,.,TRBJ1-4,CSARDFGGTNEKLFF,TGCAGTGCTAGAGATTTCGGGGGTACTAATGAAAAACTGTTTTTT
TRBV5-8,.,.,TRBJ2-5,CASSVRDPLGETQYF,TGTGCCAGCAGCGTACGGGACCCCTTAGGGGAGACCCAGTACTTC
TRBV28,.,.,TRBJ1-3,CASSGPGQLGNTIYF,TGTGCCAGCAGTGGCCCCGGACAGTTGGGAAACACCATATATTTT
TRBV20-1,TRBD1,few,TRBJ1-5,CSARGQGGSQPQHF,TGCAGTGCGAGAGGACAGGGAGGGAGTCAGCCCCAGCATTTT
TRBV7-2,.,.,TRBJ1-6,CASSILGNNNSPLHF,TGTGCCAGCAGCATCCTGGGGAATAATAATTCACCCCTCCACTTT
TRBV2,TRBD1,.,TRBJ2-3,CATRGQKTDTQYF,TGTGCCACTAGGGGACAGAAAACAGATACGCAGTATTTT
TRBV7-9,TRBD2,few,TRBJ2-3,CASSLGLAGSTDTQYF,TGTGCCAGCAGCTTAGGGCTAGCGGGGAGCACAGATACGCAGTATTTT
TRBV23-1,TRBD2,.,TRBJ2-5,CASGRLAGLETQYF,TGCGCCAGCGGGAGACTAGCGGGATTGGAGACCCAGTACTTC
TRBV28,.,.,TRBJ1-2,CASGKRDGYTF,TGTGCCAGCGGGAAAAGGGATGGCTACACCTTC